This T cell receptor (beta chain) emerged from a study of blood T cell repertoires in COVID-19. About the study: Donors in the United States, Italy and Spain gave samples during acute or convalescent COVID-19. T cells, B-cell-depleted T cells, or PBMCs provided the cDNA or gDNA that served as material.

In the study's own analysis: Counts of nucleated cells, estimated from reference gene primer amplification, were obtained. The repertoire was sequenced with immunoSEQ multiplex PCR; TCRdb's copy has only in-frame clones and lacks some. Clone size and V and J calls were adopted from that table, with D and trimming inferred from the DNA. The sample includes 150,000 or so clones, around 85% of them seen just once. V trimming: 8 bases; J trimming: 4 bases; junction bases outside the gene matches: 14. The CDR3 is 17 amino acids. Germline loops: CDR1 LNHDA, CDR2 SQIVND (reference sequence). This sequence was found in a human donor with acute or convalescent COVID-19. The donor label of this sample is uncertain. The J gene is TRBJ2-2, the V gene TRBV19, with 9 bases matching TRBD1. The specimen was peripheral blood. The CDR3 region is CASATGTGRRATGELFF. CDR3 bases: TGTGCCAGTGCAACCGGGACAGGGAGGAGGGCCACCGGGGAGCTGTTTTTT.